This T cell receptor (beta chain) was captured in a study of blood T cells in healthy people across ages. Study summary: Template-switching capture recovered about one barcoded beta molecule per two T cells.

With a J-beta primer mix and a sample-barcoded 5' primer, a second PCR ran about 7 to 11 cycles. TCRdb independently ran MiXCR on the 5' RACE reads; one entry per CDR3 protein. The sample includes 650,000 to 1,000,000 distinct CDR3 sequences, under 40% seen only once; the top ten take approximately 13%. Study observations and caveats: In long-lived donors, naive CD4+ cell counts and diversity exceeded those of aged donors. Reliance upon unsorted PBMCs precluded definitive naive versus antigen-experienced comparison.

The CDR3 totals 12 residues. Per germline, CDR1 SGHDT and CDR2 YYEEEE. Extraction of total RNA produced a minimum of 5.5 micrograms from each sample. Only a few counts were recorded for this clonotype. Its matching antigen is unknown. One end of the junction varies from germline; a read error may be responsible. This clonotype was obtained from a man between 18 and 35 years old in good health. The sequencing input was blood. The rearrangement joins TRBV5-6 to TRBJ2-5; 9 bases line up with TRBD1. CDR3: CASSWDRESQYF. CDR3 sequence (DNA): TGTGCCAGCAGCTGGGACAGGGAGAGCCAGTACTTC.